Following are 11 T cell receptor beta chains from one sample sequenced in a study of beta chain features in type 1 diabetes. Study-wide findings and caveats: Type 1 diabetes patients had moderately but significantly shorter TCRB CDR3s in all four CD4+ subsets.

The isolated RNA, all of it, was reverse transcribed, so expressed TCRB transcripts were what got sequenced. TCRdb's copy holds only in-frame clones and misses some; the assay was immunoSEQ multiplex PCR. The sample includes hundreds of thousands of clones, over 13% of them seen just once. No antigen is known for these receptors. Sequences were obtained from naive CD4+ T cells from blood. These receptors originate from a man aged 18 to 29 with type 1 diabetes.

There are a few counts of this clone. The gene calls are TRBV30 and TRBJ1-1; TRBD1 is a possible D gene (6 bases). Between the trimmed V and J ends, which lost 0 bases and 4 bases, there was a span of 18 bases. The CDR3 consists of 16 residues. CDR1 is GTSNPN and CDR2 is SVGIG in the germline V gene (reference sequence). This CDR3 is CAWSVTRGGGVTEAFF. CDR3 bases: TGTGCCTGGAGTGTGACCCGAGGGGGTGGGGTCACTGAAGCTTTCTTT. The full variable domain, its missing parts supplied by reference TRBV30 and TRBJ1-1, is SQTIHQWPATLVQPVGSPLSLECTVEGTSNPNLYWYRQAAGRGLQLLFYSVGIGQISSEVPQNLSASRPQDRQFILSSKKLLLSDSGFYLCAWSVTRGGGVTEAFFGQGTRLTVV.

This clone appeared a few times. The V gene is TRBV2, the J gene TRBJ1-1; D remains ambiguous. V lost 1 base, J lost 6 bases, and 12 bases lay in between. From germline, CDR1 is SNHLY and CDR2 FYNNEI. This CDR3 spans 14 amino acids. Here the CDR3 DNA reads TGTGCCAGCAGTGAAGTGGGGAGGATCTCTGAAGCTTTCTTT. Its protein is CASSEVGRISEAFF. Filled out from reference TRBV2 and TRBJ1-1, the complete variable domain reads EPEVTQTPSHQVTQMGQEVILRCVPISNHLYFYWYRQILGQKVEFLVSFYNNEISEKSEIFDDQFSVERPDGSNFTLKIRSTKLEDSAMYFCASSEVGRISEAFFGQGTRLTVV.

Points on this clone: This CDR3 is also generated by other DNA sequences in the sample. In nucleotides, the CDR3 is TGTGCCAGCAGTTTATTACAGGGGAACACCGGGGAGCTGTTTTTT. It encodes CASSLLQGNTGELFF. The chain links TRBV27 to TRBJ2-2; D possibly corresponds to TRBD1 (6 bases). CDR3 length: 15 residues. Germline assignment: CDR1 MNHEY and CDR2 SMNVEV (reference sequence). The V end was cut by 1 base, the J end by 1 base, with 7 bases between.

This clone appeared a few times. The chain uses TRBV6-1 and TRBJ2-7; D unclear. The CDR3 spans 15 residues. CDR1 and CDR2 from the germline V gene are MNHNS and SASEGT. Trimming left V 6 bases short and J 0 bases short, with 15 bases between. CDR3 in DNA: TGTGCCAGCAGGGAAATCGCCGGGTCCTCCTACGAGCAGTACTTC. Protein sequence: CASREIAGSSYEQYF.

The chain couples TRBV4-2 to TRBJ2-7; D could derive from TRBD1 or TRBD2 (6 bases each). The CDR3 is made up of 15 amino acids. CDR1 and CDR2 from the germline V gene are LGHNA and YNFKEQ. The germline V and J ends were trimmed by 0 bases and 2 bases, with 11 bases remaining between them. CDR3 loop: CASSQDLRGAYEQYF. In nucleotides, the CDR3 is TGTGCCAGCAGCCAAGATCTAAGGGGGGCCTACGAGCAGTACTTC.

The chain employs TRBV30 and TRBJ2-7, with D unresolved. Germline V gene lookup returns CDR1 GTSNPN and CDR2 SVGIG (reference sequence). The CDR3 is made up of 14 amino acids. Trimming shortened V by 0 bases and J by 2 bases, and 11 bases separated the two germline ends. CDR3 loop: CAWSVQLPAYEQYF. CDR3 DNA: TGTGCCTGGAGTGTTCAGCTCCCCGCCTACGAGCAGTACTTC.

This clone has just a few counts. The CDR3 nucleotides are TGTGCCAGCAGCCAAGGGGCGGACGGCCCCTACGAGCAGTACTTC. Translating gives CASSQGADGPYEQYF. This sequence joins TRBV4-2 and TRBJ2-7, with D uncertain. The CDR3 is 15 amino acids. The ends were cut back, 1 base at V and 2 bases at J, with 12 bases in the middle. Germline lookup yields CDR1 LGHNA and CDR2 YNFKEQ.

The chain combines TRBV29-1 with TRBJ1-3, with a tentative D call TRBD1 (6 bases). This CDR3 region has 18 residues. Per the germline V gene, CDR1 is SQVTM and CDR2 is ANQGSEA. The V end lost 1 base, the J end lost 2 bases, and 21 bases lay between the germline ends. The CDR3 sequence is CSVEVVGQIPWAGNTIYF. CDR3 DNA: TGCAGCGTTGAAGTGGTTGGACAGATCCCCTGGGCTGGAAACACCATATATTTT.

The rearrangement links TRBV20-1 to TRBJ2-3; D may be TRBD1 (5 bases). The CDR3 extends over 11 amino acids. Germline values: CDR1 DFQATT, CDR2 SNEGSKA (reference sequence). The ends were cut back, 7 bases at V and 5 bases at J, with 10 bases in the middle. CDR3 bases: TGCAGTGGGGGCCTTAGAGATACGCAGTATTTT. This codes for CSGGLRDTQYF.

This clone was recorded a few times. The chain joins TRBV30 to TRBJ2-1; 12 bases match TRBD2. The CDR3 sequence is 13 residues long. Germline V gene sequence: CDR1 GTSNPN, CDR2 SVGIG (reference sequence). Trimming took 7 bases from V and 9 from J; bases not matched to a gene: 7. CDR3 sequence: CASSLAGGGEQFF. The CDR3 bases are TGTGCCTCTTCTCTAGCGGGAGGGGGTGAGCAGTTCTTC.

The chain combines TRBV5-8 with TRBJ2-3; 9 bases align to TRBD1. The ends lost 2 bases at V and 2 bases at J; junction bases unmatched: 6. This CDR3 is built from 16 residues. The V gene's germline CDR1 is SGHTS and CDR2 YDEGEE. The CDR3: CASSLVGQGLTDTQYF. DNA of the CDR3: TGTGCCAGCAGCTTAGTGGGACAGGGACTCACAGATACGCAGTATTTT.